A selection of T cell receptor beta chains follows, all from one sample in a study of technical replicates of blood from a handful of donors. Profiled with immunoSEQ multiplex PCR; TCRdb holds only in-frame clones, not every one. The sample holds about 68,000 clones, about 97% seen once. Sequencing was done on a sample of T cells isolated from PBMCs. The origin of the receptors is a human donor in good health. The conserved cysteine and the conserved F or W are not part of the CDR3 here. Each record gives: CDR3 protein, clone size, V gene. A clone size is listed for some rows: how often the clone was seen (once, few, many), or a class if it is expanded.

CDR3 protein: AISESERAGYT; clone size: NA; V gene: TRBV10-3
CDR3 protein: ASSQGESSLYGYT; clone size: once; V gene: TRBV4-3
CDR3 protein: ASTPGAANTGELF; clone size: NA; V gene: TRBV5-1
CDR3 protein: AISEPGTSHGYT; clone size: NA; V gene: TRBV10-3
CDR3 protein: ASSVDSGRLGDTQY; clone size: NA; V gene: TRBV9
CDR3 protein: ASSSQASGRIGEQY; clone size: NA; V gene: TRBV11-2
CDR3 protein: ASGSSGRALGGGSYEQY; clone size: NA; V gene: TRBV28
CDR3 protein: ASSYSYHTQGY; clone size: NA; V gene: TRBV6-5
CDR3 protein: ASRRTGGTYSNQPQH; clone size: NA; V gene: TRBV19
CDR3 protein: ASSGLAGGKMNTGELF; clone size: NA; V gene: TRBV6-1
CDR3 protein: ASSLAQQGEQY; clone size: NA; V gene: TRBV11-2
CDR3 protein: ASSSGTDFPNEQF; clone size: NA; V gene: TRBV7-3